These 10 T cell receptor beta chains were sequenced from one sample in a study of long-term antiretroviral therapy in people with HIV. The immunoSEQ assay was v3.0, run at survey level. Produced via immunoSEQ multiplex PCR; TCRdb's table is partial and in-frame only. The sample contains 25,000 to 35,000 clones, roughly 90% of which appear only once. Sequenced material: unsorted PBMCs, taken approximately 5.1 years after starting antiretroviral therapy. These receptors all come from a woman in her thirties or forties with HIV.

This clone has just one count. The chain has TRBV7-2 and TRBJ2-1; the match to TRBD2 covers 8 bases. After removal of 4 bases from V and 6 bases from J, the junction contained 11 bases not matched to a gene. This CDR3 region has 16 residues. Germline V gene sequence: CDR1 SGHTA, CDR2 FQGNSA. CDR3 DNA sequence: TGTGCCAGCAGCTCCAGCGCCGGGGGGGGGTTCAATGAGCAGTTCTTC. It specifies CASSSSAGGGFNEQFF.

V gene TRBV14 combines with J gene TRBJ2-3; D not certain. The germline V gene encodes CDR1 SGHDN and CDR2 FVKESK. V was trimmed by 4 bases and J by 0 bases, leaving 14 bases between them. The CDR3 runs to 16 residues. In DNA form, the CDR3 reads TGTGCCAGCAGCCCTGCTGACTGGGAAAGCACAGATACGCAGTATTTT. Amino acid sequence: CASSPADWESTDTQYF.

The chain employs TRBV9 and TRBJ1-3, with TRBD1 identical over 8 bases. Germline V lookup: CDR1 SGDLS, CDR2 YYNGEE. The CDR3 runs to 14 residues. J gave up 6 bases and V 4 bases, and 6 bases lay outside the gene matches. The CDR3 here is CASSQDRESNTIYF. Here the CDR3 DNA reads TGTGCCAGCAGCCAGGACAGGGAGTCAAACACCATATATTTT.

V is TRBV11-2 and J is TRBJ2-1; a weak D match, TRBD2 (6 bases). The V gene's germline CDR1 is SGHAT and CDR2 FQNNGV. The CDR3 runs 15 residues. V lost 5 bases and J 5 bases, leaving 16 bases between the germline ends. CDR3 DNA sequence: TGTGCCAGCAGCCCGCCGGGAGTGGGCGACAATGAGCAGTTCTTC. Its translation: CASSPPGVGDNEQFF.

The chain joins TRBV10-1 to TRBJ2-1, with D perhaps TRBD2 (5 bases). Germline CDR1 reads WNHNN; CDR2 reads SYGVQD (reference sequence). V lost 6 bases and J 3 bases, leaving 6 bases between the germline ends. The CDR3 runs to 12 residues. The CDR3 is CASSGDYNEQFF. CDR3 nucleotides: TGCGCCAGCAGCGGGGACTACAATGAGCAGTTCTTC.

V gene TRBV6-1 combines with J gene TRBJ2-7, with D possibly matching TRBD1 (6 bases). CDR1 MNHNS and CDR2 SASEGT come from the germline V gene. Trimming pared 0 bases from V and 1 base from J, leaving 7 bases between. CDR3 length equals 14 residues. The CDR3 here is CASSEAQGSYEQYF. DNA for the CDR3: TGTGCCAGCAGTGAAGCGCAGGGGTCCTACGAGCAGTACTTC.

This clone was counted once. The chain links TRBV6-5 to TRBJ2-7; perhaps TRBD2 as D (5 bases). CDR3 length: 13 amino acids. Germline assignment: CDR1 MNHEY and CDR2 SVGAGI. Between the trimmed V and J ends, which lost 9 bases and 0 bases, there was a span of 12 bases. The chain's CDR3 is CASLKTNSYEQYF. As DNA, the CDR3 is TGTGCCAGTCTGAAGACTAACTCCTACGAGCAGTACTTC.

This rearrangement joins TRBV11-3 to TRBJ1-1, with D perhaps TRBD1 (6 bases). The CDR3 contains 17 residues. Germline V gene data show CDR1 as SGHNT and CDR2 as YENEEA. Trimming removed 0 bases at V and 0 bases at J, with 14 bases between. The CDR3 DNA reads as TGTGCCAGCAGCTTAGAAGGCGGGGGGCGACTGAACACTGAAGCTTTCTTT. Translated: CASSLEGGGRLNTEAFF.

CDR3 nucleotides: TGTGCCAGCAGAAGTAGCGGGACGTTCCTGGATACGCAGTATTTT. Translating gives CASRSSGTFLDTQYF. The V and J genes are TRBV28 and TRBJ2-3; TRBD2 matches at 8 bases. V dropped 6 bases and J dropped 6; count of bases not matched to a gene: 11. CDR3 size: 15 residues. Germline V gene sequence: CDR1 MDHEN, CDR2 SYDVKM.

The chain couples TRBV15 to TRBJ1-5; 9 positions match TRBD1. CDR1 and CDR2 (germline): LNHNV, YYDKDF (reference sequence). J lost 4 bases, V lost 5 bases, and 9 bases had no gene match. The CDR3 contains 16 residues. In DNA form, the CDR3 reads TGTGCCACCAGCGGGTCGGGACAGGGCCTGAATCAGCCCCAGCATTTT. Protein product: CATSGSGQGLNQPQHF.